One T cell receptor beta chain is described in this entry. The target antigen is unknown. PCR involved 60 Vbeta and 13 Jbeta primers. Per the original methods: Roughly 10 million shared chains were among about 80 million unique TCR beta chains counted in a later analysis. The repertoire was sequenced with immunoSEQ multiplex PCR; TCRdb's copy has only in-frame clones and lacks some. The DNA gave D and trimming, while V, J and clone size come from that table. Of some 150,000 clones in the sample, around 77% are singletons; the top ten hold 2% to 2.5%. The V and J ends lost 5 bases and 0 bases respectively, with 19 bases between them. This CDR3 is 18 amino acids long. Germline loops: CDR1 SGHVS, CDR2 FQNEAQ. This record comes from a study of cytomegalovirus exposure and HLA in healthy donors. Points from the study as a whole: Trimming of TCR beta V- and J-genes showed a link, identified in a later analysis, to a missense DCLRE1C variant. A likely sequencing artifact accounted for one observed cluster of highly shared sequence variants.

The source material was PBMCs. The chain joins TRBV7-8 to TRBJ1-4; no definite D call. The TCR comes from a woman aged 25 to 39 in good health and CMV-seropositive. In DNA form, the CDR3 reads TGTGCCAGCAGCCCCCGCGCAGCACTATATTCAACTAATGAAAAACTGTTTTTT. As protein: CASSPRAALYSTNEKLFF.